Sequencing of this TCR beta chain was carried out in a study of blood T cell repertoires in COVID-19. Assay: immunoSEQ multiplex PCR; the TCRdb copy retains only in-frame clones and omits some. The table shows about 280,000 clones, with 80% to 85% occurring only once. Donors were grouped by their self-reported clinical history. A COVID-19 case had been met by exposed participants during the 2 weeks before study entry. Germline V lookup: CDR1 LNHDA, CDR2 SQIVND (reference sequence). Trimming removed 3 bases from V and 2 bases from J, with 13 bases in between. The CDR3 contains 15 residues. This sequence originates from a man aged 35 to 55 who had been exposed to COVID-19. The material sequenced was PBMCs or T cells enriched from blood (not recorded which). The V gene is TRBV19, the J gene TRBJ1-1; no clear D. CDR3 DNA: TGTGCCAGTAGTATCGGTTACCTTAGTAACACTGAAGCTTTCTTT. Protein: CASSIGYLSNTEAFF.